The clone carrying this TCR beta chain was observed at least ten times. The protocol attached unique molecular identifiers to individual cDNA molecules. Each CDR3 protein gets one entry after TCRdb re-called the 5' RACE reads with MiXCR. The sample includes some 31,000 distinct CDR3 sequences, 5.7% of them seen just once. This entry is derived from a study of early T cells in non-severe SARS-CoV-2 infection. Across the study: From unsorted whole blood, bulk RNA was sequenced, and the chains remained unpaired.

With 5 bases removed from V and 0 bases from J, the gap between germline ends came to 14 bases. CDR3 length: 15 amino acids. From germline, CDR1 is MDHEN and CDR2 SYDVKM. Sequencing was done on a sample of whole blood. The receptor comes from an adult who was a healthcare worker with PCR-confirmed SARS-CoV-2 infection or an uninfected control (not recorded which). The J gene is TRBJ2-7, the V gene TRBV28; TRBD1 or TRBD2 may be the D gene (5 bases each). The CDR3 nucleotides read TGTGCCAGCAGTGGGGGACGCCTCGCCTCCTACGAGCAGTACTTC. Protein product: CASSGGRLASYEQYF.